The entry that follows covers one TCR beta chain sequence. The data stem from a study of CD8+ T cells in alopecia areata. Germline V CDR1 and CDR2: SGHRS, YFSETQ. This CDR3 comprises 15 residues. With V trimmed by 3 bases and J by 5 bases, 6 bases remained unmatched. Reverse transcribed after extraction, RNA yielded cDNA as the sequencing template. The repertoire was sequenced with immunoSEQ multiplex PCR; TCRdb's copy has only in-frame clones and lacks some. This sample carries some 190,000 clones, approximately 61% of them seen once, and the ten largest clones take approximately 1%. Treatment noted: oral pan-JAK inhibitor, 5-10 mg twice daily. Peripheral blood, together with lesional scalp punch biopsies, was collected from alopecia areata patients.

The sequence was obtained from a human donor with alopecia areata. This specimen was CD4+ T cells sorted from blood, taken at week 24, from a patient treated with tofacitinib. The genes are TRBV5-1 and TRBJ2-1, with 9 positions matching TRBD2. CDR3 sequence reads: CASSYGTSRNNEQFF. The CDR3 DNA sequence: TGCGCCAGCAGCTATGGGACTAGCAGAAACAATGAGCAGTTCTTC.